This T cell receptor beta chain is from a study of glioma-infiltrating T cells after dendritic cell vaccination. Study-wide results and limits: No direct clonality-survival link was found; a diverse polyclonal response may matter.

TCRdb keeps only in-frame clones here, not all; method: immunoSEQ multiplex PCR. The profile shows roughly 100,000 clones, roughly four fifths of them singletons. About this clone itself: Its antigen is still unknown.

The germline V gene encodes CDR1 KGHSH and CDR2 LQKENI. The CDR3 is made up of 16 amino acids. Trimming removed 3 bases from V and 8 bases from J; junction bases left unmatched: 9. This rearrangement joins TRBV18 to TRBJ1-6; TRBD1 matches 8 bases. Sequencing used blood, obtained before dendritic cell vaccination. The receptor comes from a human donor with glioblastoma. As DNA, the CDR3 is TGTGCCAGCTCACCGGACAGGGTGAAGTCGTATTCACCCCTCCACTTT. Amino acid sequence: CASSPDRVKSYSPLHF.